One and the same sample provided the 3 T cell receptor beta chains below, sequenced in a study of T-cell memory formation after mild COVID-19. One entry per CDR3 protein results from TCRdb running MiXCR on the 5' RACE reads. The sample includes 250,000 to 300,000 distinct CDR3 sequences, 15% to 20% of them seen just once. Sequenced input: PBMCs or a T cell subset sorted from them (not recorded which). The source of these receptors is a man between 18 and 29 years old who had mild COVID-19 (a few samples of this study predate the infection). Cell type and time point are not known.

The CDR3, as DNA: TGCGCCAGCAGCCAAGATCGGGGGGGCGGTGTAGAGACCCAGTACTTC. Translation: CASSQDRGGGVETQYF. This sequence joins TRBV4-3 and TRBJ2-5, with 8 positions matching TRBD2. CDR1 LGHNA and CDR2 YSLEER come from the germline V gene. With 0 bases clipped from V and 4 bases from J, the junction kept 7 bases outside the gene matches. The CDR3 runs to 16 residues.

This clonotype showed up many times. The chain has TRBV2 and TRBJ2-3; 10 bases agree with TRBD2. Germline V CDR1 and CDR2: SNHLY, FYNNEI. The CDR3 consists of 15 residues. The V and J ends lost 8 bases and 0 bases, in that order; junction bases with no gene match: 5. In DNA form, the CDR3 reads TGTGCCAGCTTTACTAGCGGGGCCAGCACAGATACGCAGTATTTT. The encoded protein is CASFTSGASTDTQYF.

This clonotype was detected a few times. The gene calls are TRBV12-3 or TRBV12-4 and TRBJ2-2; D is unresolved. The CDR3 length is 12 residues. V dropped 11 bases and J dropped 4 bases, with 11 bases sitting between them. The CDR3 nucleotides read TGTGCCGGGCAAGCGCTCACCGGGGAGCTGTTTTTT. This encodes CAGQALTGELFF.